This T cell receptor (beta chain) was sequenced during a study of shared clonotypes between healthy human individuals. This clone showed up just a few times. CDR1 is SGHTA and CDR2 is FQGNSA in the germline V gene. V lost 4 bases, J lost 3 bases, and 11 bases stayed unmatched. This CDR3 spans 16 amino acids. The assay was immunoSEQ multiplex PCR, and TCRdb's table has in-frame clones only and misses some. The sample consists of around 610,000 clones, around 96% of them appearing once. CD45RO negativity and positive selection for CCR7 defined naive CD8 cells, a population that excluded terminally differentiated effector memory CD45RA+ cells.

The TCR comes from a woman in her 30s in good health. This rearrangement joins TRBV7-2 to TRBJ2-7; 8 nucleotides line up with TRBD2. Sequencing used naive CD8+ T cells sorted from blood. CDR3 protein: CASSWQGLGGDYEQYF. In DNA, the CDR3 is TGTGCCAGCAGCTGGCAGGGACTAGGCGGGGACTACGAGCAGTACTTC.